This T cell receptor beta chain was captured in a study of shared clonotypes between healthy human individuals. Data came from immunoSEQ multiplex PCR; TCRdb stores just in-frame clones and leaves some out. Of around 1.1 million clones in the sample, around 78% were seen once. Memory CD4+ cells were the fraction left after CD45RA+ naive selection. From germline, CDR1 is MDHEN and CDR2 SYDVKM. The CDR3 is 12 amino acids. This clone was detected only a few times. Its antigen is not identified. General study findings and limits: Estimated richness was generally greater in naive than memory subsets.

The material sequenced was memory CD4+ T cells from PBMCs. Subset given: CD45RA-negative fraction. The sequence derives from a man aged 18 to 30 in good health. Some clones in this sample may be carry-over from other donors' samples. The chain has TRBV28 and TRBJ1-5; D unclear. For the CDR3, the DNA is TGTGTCACAACAGCGGCCAATCAGCCCCAGCATTTT. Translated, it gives CVTTAANQPQHF.